One T cell receptor beta chain is described in this entry. The antigen remains unidentified. This CDR3 has 14 amino acids. The V end was cut by 0 bases, the J end by 1 base, with 6 bases between. Germline CDR1 reads SGHRS; CDR2 reads YFSETQ. This entry belongs to a study of OX40 agonist ivuxolimab in advanced cancers. Study-level information: The dose-escalation group included hepatocellular carcinoma, melanoma, renal cell carcinoma and head and neck cancer.

The study's findings and limits: Clonal expansion from baseline to week 6 occurred in both CD4+ and CD8+ T cells.

Here immunoSEQ multiplex PCR was the method, and the copy in TCRdb shows in-frame clones only, minus some. The sample carries 15,000 to 25,000 clones, about 89% recorded once. Collection of blood occurred at baseline, at cycle 4 day 1, and at cycle 7 day 1. Here the sequenced sample was CD4+ or CD8+ T cells sorted from blood, taken in a trial of the OX40 agonist ivuxolimab. The rearrangement links TRBV5-1 to TRBJ2-3; either TRBD1 or TRBD2 may fit D (5 bases each). The receptor was isolated from an adult with an advanced solid tumor such as melanoma, head and neck, liver or kidney cancer. The CDR3, as DNA: TGCGCCAGCAGCTTGGGAGGGGGCACAGATACGCAGTATTTT. Encoded protein: CASSLGGGTDTQYF.